Presented here are 9 T cell receptor beta chains from one specimen sequenced in a study of blood T cell repertoires in COVID-19. Sequenced by immunoSEQ multiplex PCR; TCRdb stores in-frame clones only, minus some. In the table there are about 120,000 clones, 90% of which are singletons. The sequenced material came from peripheral blood. The receptors were sampled from a man between 60 and 70 years old with COVID-19, enrolled during active disease.

The chain is built from TRBV19 and TRBJ2-2, with D maybe TRBD1 (7 bases). V lost 11 bases and J lost 1, with 11 bases in between. Germline values: CDR1 LNHDA, CDR2 SQIVND (reference sequence). The CDR3 contains 13 residues. Here the CDR3 DNA reads TGTGCCGGGGGGACAGTGAACACCGGGGAGCTGTTTTTT. Encoded protein: CAGGTVNTGELFF.

The chain couples TRBV6-5 to TRBJ2-3; 7 positions match TRBD1. The CDR3 is 15 amino acids. Germline trimming cut 5 bases from V and 0 bases from J; bases unmatched to any gene: 5. The germline V gene encodes CDR1 MNHEY and CDR2 SVGAGI. CDR3 in DNA: TGTGCCAGCAGTCGACAGGGTGGGAGCACAGATACGCAGTATTTT. Translating it yields CASSRQGGSTDTQYF.

This clone occurred once. V and J are TRBV19 and TRBJ2-7; 9 bases are shared with TRBD2. CDR1 is LNHDA, CDR2 SQIVND, per germline (reference sequence). CDR3 length: 15 amino acids. Unmatched junction bases numbered 5, after V lost 3 bases and J lost 2 bases. The CDR3 DNA reads as TGTGCCAGTAGTATGGCTAGCGGGACCGCCTACGAGCAGTACTTC. Translated: CASSMASGTAYEQYF. Combining the CDR3 with reference TRBV19 and TRBJ2-7 gives the whole variable domain DGGITQSPKYLFRKEGQNVTLSCEQNLNHDAMYWYRQDPGQGLRLIYYSQIVNDFQKGDIAEGYSVSREKKESFPLTVTSAQKNPTAFYLCASSMASGTAYEQYFGPGTRLTVT.

The chain employs TRBV11-3 and TRBJ2-5, with 8 bases matching TRBD2. V lost 4 bases and J lost 5; bases outside the gene matches: 9. The germline V gene encodes CDR1 SGHNT and CDR2 YENEEA. This CDR3 has 15 amino acids. The CDR3 region is CASSSVLAVPETQYF. The CDR3 DNA reads as TGTGCCAGCAGCTCGGTACTAGCGGTCCCGGAGACCCAGTACTTC.

This clone was detected only a few times. The V and J genes are TRBV5-4 and TRBJ2-5, with TRBD1 as a possible D gene (6 bases). CDR1 SGHNT and CDR2 YYREEE come from the germline V gene (reference sequence). V lost 1 base to trimming and J lost 4 bases, with 17 bases between them. This CDR3 has 16 residues. DNA of the CDR3: TGTGCCAGCAGCTTGAGGTCGGTGGGGGCTCTAGAGACCCAGTACTTC. Encoded protein: CASSLRSVGALETQYF.

V and J are TRBV9 and TRBJ2-2; 8 nucleotides align to TRBD1. Germline V CDR1 and CDR2: SGDLS, YYNGEE. V trimming: 4 bases; J trimming: 5 bases; junction bases outside the gene matches: 7. The CDR3 length is 15 residues. The CDR3 DNA follows: TGTGCCAGCAGCCCCGGGACAGGTCAAACCGGGGAGCTGTTTTTT. It is translated as CASSPGTGQTGELFF.

The CDR3 coding sequence is TGCAGCGGAGAAACTAGCGGGAGGGCAGATACGCAGTATTTT. Translation: CSGETSGRADTQYF. V is TRBV29-1 and J is TRBJ2-3, with 13 positions matching TRBD2. The V and J ends lost 7 bases and 4 bases, in that order; junction bases with no gene match: 5. This CDR3 region has 14 residues. In germline, CDR1 is SQVTM, CDR2 ANQGSEA.

The chain combines TRBV30 with TRBJ2-1; possibly TRBD1 for D (6 bases). From germline, CDR1 is GTSNPN and CDR2 SVGIG (reference sequence). With 2 bases removed from V and 8 bases from J, the gap between germline ends came to 13 bases. CDR3 length: 13 amino acids. The CDR3 loop reads CAWSPTGSDEQFF. The CDR3 DNA is TGTGCCTGGAGTCCCACAGGGTCTGATGAGCAGTTCTTC. Full variable domain (outside the CDR3, taken from reference TRBV30 and TRBJ2-1): SQTIHQWPATLVQPVGSPLSLECTVEGTSNPNLYWYRQAAGRGLQLLFYSVGIGQISSEVPQNLSASRPQDRQFILSSKKLLLSDSGFYLCAWSPTGSDEQFFGPGTRLTVL.

This sequence joins TRBV19 and TRBJ1-6, with D unresolved. The V end was cut by 3 bases, the J end by 7 bases, with 10 bases between. The CDR3 sequence is 14 residues long. Germline CDR1 and CDR2: LNHDA and SQIVND (reference sequence). DNA for the CDR3: TGTGCCAGTAGTATCGGGGATTCCAATTCACCCCTCCACTTT. It specifies CASSIGDSNSPLHF.